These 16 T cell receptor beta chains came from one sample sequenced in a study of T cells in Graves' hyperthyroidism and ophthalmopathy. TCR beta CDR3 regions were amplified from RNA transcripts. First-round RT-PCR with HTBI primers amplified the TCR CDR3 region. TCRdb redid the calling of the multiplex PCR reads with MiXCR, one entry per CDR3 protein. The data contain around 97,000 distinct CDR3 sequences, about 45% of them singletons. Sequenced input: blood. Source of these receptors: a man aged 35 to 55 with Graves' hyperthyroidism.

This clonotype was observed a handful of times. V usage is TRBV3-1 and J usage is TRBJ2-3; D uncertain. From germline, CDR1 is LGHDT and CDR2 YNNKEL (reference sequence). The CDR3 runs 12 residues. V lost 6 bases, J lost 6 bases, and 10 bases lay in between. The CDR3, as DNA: TGTGCCAGCAGATTTGCTAGTGATACGCAGTATTTT. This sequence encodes CASRFASDTQYF.

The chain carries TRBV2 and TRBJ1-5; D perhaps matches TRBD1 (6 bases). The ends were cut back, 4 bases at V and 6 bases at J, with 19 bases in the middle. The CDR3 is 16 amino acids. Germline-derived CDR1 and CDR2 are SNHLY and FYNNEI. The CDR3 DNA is TGTGCCAGCAGTGCTTGGGGTCGGGGGCTTGCTCAGCCCCAGCATTTT. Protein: CASSAWGRGLAQPQHF. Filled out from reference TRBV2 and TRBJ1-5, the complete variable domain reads EPEVTQTPSHQVTQMGQEVILRCVPISNHLYFYWYRQILGQKVEFLVSFYNNEISEKSEIFDDQFSVERPDGSNFTLKIRSTKLEDSAMYFCASSAWGRGLAQPQHFGDGTRLSIL.

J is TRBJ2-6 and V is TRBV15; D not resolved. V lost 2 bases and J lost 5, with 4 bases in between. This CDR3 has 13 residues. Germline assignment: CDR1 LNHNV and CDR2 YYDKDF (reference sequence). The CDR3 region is CATSRSRANVLTF. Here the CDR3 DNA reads TGTGCCACCAGCAGATCAAGGGCCAACGTCCTGACTTTC.

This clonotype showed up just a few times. The CDR3 reads CASSQFGTGGPSSGANVLTF. In DNA, the CDR3 is TGTGCCAGCAGCCAGTTTGGGACAGGGGGACCTAGCTCTGGGGCCAACGTCCTGACTTTC. The chain uses TRBV5-4 and TRBJ2-6, with 11 bases fitting TRBD1. The germline V gene encodes CDR1 SGHNT and CDR2 YYREEE (reference sequence). Losses at the gene ends were 4 bases for V and 0 bases for J; bases not matched to a gene: 12. The CDR3 runs 20 residues.

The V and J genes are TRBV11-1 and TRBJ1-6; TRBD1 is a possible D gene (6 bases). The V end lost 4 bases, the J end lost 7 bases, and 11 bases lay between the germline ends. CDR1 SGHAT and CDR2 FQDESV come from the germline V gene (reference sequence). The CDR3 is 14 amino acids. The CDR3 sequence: CASSSTGGNSPLHF. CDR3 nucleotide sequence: TGTGCCAGCAGCTCGACAGGCGGCAATTCACCCCTCCACTTT.

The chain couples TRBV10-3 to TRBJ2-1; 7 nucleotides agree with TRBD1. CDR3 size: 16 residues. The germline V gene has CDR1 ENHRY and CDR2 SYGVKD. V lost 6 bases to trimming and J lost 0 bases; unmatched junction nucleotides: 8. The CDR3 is CAIRGATGSSYNEQFF. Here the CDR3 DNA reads TGTGCCATCAGGGGTGCGACAGGGAGCTCCTACAATGAGCAGTTCTTC.

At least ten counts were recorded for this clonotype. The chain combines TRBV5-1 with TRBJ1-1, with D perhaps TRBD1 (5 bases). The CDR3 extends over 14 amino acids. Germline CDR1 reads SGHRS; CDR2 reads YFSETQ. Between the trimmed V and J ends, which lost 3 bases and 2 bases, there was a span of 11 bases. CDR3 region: CASSSGHTNTEAFF. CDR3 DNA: TGCGCCAGCAGCTCAGGACATACCAACACTGAAGCTTTCTTT.

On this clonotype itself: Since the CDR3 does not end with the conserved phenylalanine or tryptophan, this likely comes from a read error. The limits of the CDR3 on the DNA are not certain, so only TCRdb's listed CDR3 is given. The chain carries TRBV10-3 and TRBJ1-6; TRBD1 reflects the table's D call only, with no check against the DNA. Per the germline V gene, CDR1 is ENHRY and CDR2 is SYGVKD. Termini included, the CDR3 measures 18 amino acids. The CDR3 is CAISDLGQGSSYNSPLQS.

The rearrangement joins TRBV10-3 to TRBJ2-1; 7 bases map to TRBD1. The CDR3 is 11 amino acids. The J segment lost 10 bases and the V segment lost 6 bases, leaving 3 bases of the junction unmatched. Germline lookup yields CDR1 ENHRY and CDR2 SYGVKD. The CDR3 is CAIRGDSEQFF. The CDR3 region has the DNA TGTGCCATCAGGGGGGACAGCGAGCAGTTCTTC.

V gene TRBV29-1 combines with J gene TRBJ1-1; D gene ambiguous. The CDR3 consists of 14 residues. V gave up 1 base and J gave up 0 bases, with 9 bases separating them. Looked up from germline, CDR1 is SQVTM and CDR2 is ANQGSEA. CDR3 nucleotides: TGCAGCGTTGAAGTAGCGGCTATGAACACTGAAGCTTTCTTT. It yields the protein CSVEVAAMNTEAFF.

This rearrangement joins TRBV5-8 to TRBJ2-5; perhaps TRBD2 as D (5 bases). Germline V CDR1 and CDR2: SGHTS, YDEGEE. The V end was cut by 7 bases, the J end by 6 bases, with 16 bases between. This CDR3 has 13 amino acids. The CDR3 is CASVVPGKQTQYF. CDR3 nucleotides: TGTGCCAGCGTAGTACCCGGGAAGCAGACCCAGTACTTC.

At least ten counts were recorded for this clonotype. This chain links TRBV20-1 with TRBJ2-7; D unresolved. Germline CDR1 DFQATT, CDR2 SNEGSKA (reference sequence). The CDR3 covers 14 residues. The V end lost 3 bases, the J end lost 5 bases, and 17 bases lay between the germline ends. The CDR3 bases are TGCAGTGCTAGGCCCCTCGAGCCTGGAAACGAGCAGTACTTC. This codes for CSARPLEPGNEQYF.

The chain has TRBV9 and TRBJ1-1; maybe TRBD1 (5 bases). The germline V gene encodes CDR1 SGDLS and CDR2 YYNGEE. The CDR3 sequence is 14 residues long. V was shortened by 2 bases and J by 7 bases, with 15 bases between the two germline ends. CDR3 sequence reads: CASSVWGSGNEAFF. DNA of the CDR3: TGTGCCAGCAGCGTTTGGGGGAGTGGCAATGAAGCTTTCTTT.

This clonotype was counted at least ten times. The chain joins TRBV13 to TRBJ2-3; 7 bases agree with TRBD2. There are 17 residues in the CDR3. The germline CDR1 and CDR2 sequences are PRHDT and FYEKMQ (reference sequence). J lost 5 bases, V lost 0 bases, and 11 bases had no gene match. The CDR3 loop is CASSLGLVGGPLDTQYF. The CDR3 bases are TGTGCCAGCAGCTTAGGCCTTGTGGGAGGGCCATTAGATACGCAGTATTTT.

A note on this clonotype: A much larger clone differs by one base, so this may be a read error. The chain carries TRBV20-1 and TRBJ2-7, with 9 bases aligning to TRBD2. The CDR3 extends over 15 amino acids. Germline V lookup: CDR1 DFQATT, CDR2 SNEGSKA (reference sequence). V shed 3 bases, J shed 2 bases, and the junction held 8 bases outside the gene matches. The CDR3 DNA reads TGCAGTGCTAGGGGGGTTAGCGGGAGTACCTACGAGCAGTACTTC. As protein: CSARGVSGSTYEQYF.

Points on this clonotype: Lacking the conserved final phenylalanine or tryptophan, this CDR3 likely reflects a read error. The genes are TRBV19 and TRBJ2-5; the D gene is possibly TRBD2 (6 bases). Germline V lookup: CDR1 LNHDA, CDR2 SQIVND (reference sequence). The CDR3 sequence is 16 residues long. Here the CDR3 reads CAGSIDGGVNQETQYL. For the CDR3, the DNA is TGTGCCGGTAGTATAGATGGCGGGGTGAATCAAGAGACCCAGTACCTC.